Following are 27 T cell receptor beta chains from one sample sequenced in a study of T cell clonality in common variable immunodeficiency. The data were produced by immunoSEQ multiplex PCR, yet TCRdb's version contains in-frame clones alone and is incomplete. The table lists approximately 56,000 clones, with no singletons. The specimen was peripheral blood mononuclear cells. All receptors come from a person aged 18 to 75 in good health.

This clone was seen only a few times. The read is 3 residues too short to cover the CDR3 end, so that end is filled in from the germline J gene. This chain joins TRBV10-1 and TRBJ2-1, with 11 bases aligning to TRBD2. Germline trimming cut 0 bases from V and 2 bases from J; bases unmatched to any gene: 6. CDR1 is WNHNN, CDR2 SYGVQD, per germline (reference sequence). The CDR3 spans 18 residues. CDR3 bases read: TGCGCCAGCAGTGAGTCTTTAGCGGGAGGGCGCGCCTACAATGAG. Translated, it gives CASSESLAGGRAYNE. The entire CDR3 sequence reads CASSESLAGGRAYNEQFF.

This clone was picked up many times. The part of the CDR3 DNA that was read is TGTGCCAGCAGCGAGGGGGTTGCCCAAGAGACC. Protein sequence: CASSEGVAQET. The entire CDR3 sequence reads CASSEGVAQETQYF. The V and J genes are TRBV6-2 or TRBV6-3 and TRBJ2-5; D is possibly TRBD1 (6 bases). Sequencing ends 3 residues short of the CDR3 end; the germline J gene provides the rest. Trimming took off 6 bases at V and 1 base at J, with 12 bases between the two ends. The CDR3 extends over 14 amino acids. Germline values: CDR1 MNHEY, CDR2 SVGEGT.

This clone was counted only a few times. The CDR3 end falls 3 residues outside the read, so it is completed with the germline J gene. The chain recombines TRBV6-1 with TRBJ1-6; no clear D. Per the germline V gene, CDR1 is MNHNS and CDR2 is SASEGT. The V and J ends lost 2 bases and 0 bases respectively, with 11 bases between them. The CDR3 has 17 residues. The part of the CDR3 DNA that was read is TGTGCCAGCAGTGAAACAGTAAGAAGCTCCTATAATTCACCC. As protein: CASSETVRSSYNSP. The whole CDR3 region reads CASSETVRSSYNSPLHF.

This clone was observed many times. The read ends 3 residues early relative to the CDR3; the germline J gene fills the gap. The chain carries TRBV7-9 and TRBJ1-5; D gene ambiguous. This CDR3 is 12 amino acids long. Germline CDR1 and CDR2: SEHNR and FQNEAQ (reference sequence). Trimming took 5 bases from V and 5 from J, leaving 7 bases between them. CDR3 DNA (partial): TGTGCCAGCAGCCTTAGGGATCAGCCC. Encoded protein: CASSLRDQP. The entire CDR3 protein reads CASSLRDQPQHF.

This clone appeared many times. The read ends 3 residues early relative to the CDR3; the germline J gene fills the gap. This chain links TRBV4-1 with TRBJ2-5; 7 bases fit TRBD2. Germline CDR1 and CDR2: MGHRA and YSYEKL. CDR3 length equals 16 residues. CDR3 amino acids: CASSQEKLAPPDTQYF. The sequenced CDR3 bases are TGCGCCAGCAGCCAGGAAAAACTAGCGCCTCCGGACACC.

In its sample, this clone was seen a few times. The read falls 3 residues short of the CDR3 end, and the missing part is taken from the germline J gene. This chain uses TRBV20-1 with TRBJ1-4; no clear D gene. There are 11 residues in the CDR3. The V and J ends lost 5 bases and 8 bases respectively, with 9 bases between them. Looked up from germline, CDR1 is DFQATT and CDR2 is SNEGSKA (reference sequence). The sequenced CDR3 bases are TGCAGTGCTCCCACAGAGGAAAAA. As protein: CSAPTEEK. The whole CDR3 is CSAPTEEKLFF.

This clone was detected many times. The CDR3 end is not reached by the read, which stops 3 residues before it; the germline J gene fills it in. The chain uses TRBV5-1 and TRBJ2-7; the match to TRBD2 covers 13 bases. CDR3 length: 17 amino acids. Unmatched junction bases numbered 7, after V lost 3 bases and J lost 1 base. Germline V gene data show CDR1 as SGHRS and CDR2 as YFSETQ. The CDR3 protein is CASSSPWTSGRSYEQYF. The covered CDR3 bases are TGCGCCAGCAGCTCGCCCTGGACTAGCGGGAGATCCTACGAG.

Of note for this clone: Read data end 3 residues before the CDR3 end; the end is taken from the germline J gene. The V call is TRBV7-9, the J call TRBJ2-3; D unclear. Germline-derived CDR1 and CDR2 are SEHNR and FQNEAQ (reference sequence). Between the trimmed V and J ends, which lost 3 bases and 3 bases, there was a span of 10 bases. The CDR3 is 14 residues long. The sequenced part of the CDR3 DNA is TGTGCCAGCAGCTTTGTTATCGTAACAGATACG. Its translation is CASSFVIVTDT. The full CDR3 is CASSFVIVTDTQYF.

This clone was counted many times. The sequenced fragment ends 3 residues before the CDR3 boundary, so the rest is inferred from the germline J gene. The chain uses TRBV7-9 and TRBJ2-1, with a weak D call TRBD2 (6 bases). V gave up 6 bases and J gave up 0 bases, with 12 bases separating them. CDR3 length: 15 amino acids. CDR1 is SEHNR and CDR2 is FQNEAQ in the germline V gene (reference sequence). The covered CDR3 bases are TGTGCCAGCAGTCCCCGCGGGGTCTCCTACAATGAG. It encodes CASSPRGVSYNE. The CDR3 in full is CASSPRGVSYNEQFF.

At least ten counts were recorded for this clone. Read coverage stops 3 residues before the CDR3 terminus; the germline J gene supplies the remainder. V usage is TRBV7-8 and J usage is TRBJ2-1; D possibly corresponds to TRBD2 (5 bases). V shed 1 base and J shed 5 bases, with 12 bases lying between them. There are 15 residues in the CDR3. Germline CDR1 reads SGHVS; CDR2 reads FQNEAQ. The CDR3 bases that were read are TGTGCCAGCAGCTTAGGGCCTTCTAGCAACAATGAG. Protein product: CASSLGPSSNNE. The entire CDR3 sequence reads CASSLGPSSNNEQFF.

This clone came up a few times. The observed sequence ends 3 residues before the CDR3 terminus, with the missing tail filled in from the germline J gene. The chain employs TRBV19 and TRBJ1-2; TRBD1 agrees at 11 bases. CDR3 length equals 17 residues. From germline, CDR1 is LNHDA and CDR2 SQIVND (reference sequence). The part of the CDR3 DNA that was read is TGTGCCAGTAGTATAGATCGTGGGACAGGGGGGCACAATGAC. It translates to CASSIDRGTGGHND. The complete CDR3 protein is CASSIDRGTGGHNDYTF.

This clone has just a few counts. The missing CDR3 end, 3 residues past where the read stops, is filled in from the germline J gene. V gene TRBV6-2 or TRBV6-3 combines with J gene TRBJ1-5, with D hard to call. This CDR3 has 15 residues. Trimming left V 6 bases short and J 2 bases short, with 14 bases between. Per the germline V gene, CDR1 is MNHEY and CDR2 is SVGEGT. The CDR3 bases that were read are TGTGCCAGCAGCTTTAGCCTGTTGGGCAATCAGCCC. Amino acids: CASSFSLLGNQP. The full CDR3 protein reads CASSFSLLGNQPQHF.

A remark on this clone: The read ends 3 residues early relative to the CDR3; the germline J gene fills the gap. The chain is built from TRBV6-1 and TRBJ1-2; no definite D call. Looked up from germline, CDR1 is MNHNS and CDR2 is SASEGT. The V and J ends lost 3 bases and 1 base respectively, with 15 bases between them. CDR3 length: 16 amino acids. CDR3 DNA, as far as it was read: TGTGCCAGCAGTGATATTGGTACAGCCGGTAACTATGGC. It encodes CASSDIGTAGNYG. The complete CDR3 sequence is CASSDIGTAGNYGYTF.

At least ten counts were recorded for this clone. With the read ending 3 residues before the CDR3 end, the germline J gene is used to fill in that end. V gene TRBV7-3 combines with J gene TRBJ2-1; TRBD1 matches at 8 bases. Germline loops: CDR1 SGHTA, CDR2 FQGTGA. V gave up 5 bases and J gave up 5 bases; unmatched junction bases: 8. The CDR3 consists of 15 residues. The part of the CDR3 DNA that was read is TGTGCCAGCAGCCTAAGGGTGACAGGGGACAATGAG. Residues: CASSLRVTGDNE. The CDR3 reads in full as CASSLRVTGDNEQFF.

This clone was found many times. The CDR3 end lies 3 residues beyond the end of the read and is filled in from the germline J gene. V gene TRBV10-1 combines with J gene TRBJ2-2; 8 bases fit TRBD2. Germline CDR1 and CDR2: WNHNN and SYGVQD (reference sequence). This CDR3 has 14 residues. V lost 8 bases, J lost 7 bases, and 9 bases stayed unmatched. The CDR3 loop reads CASQRREAVGELFF. The sequenced part of the CDR3 DNA is TGCGCCAGCCAGCGGCGGGAGGCGGTCGGGGAG.

At least ten counts were recorded for this clone. One junction end does not reproduce the germline sequence, and a read error may be involved. Partial CDR3 DNA: TGCACCAGCAGCCAAGCAGGGGCTGGGACTGAA. The encoded protein is CTSSQAGAGTE. The entire CDR3 protein reads CTSSQAGAGTEAFF. The chain employs TRBV4-1 and TRBJ1-1; a weak D match, TRBD1 (6 bases). The read terminates 3 residues before the CDR3 end, so the remaining end is supplied by the germline J gene. The CDR3 runs to 14 residues. CDR1 is MGHRA, CDR2 YSYEKL, per germline.

This clone was picked up a small number of times. The read terminates 3 residues ahead of where the CDR3 ends, so the germline J gene completes it. The chain uses TRBV7-9 and TRBJ1-1, with D uncertain. The length of the CDR3 is 14 residues. The V gene's germline CDR1 is SEHNR and CDR2 FQNEAQ (reference sequence). V was cut by 5 bases and J by 0 bases, with 10 bases left in between. The CDR3 bases that were read are TGTGCCAGCAGCGCCTTGGGCCTGAACACTGAA. It translates to CASSALGLNTE. The full CDR3 protein is CASSALGLNTEAFF.

Ten or more counts support this clone. From the germline J gene comes the end of the CDR3, since the read stops 3 residues before it. The chain has TRBV18 and TRBJ1-5; D remains unclear. The V gene's germline CDR1 is KGHSH and CDR2 LQKENI. Trimming stripped 6 bases from V and 1 base from J, with 4 bases between. The length of the CDR3 is 12 residues. The CDR3 reads CASSLSNQPQHF. CDR3 DNA (partial): TGTGCCAGCTCCCTAAGCAATCAGCCC.

This clone was detected many times. Sequencing ends 3 residues short of the CDR3 end; the germline J gene provides the rest. The J gene is TRBJ1-4, the V gene TRBV7-9, with D possibly TRBD1 on 6 matching bases. The CDR3 runs 13 residues. Germline V CDR1 and CDR2: SEHNR, FQNEAQ (reference sequence). V was cut by 11 bases and J by 8 bases, with 18 bases left in between. CDR3 bases read: TGTGCCGGAGCACAGGGCGGGTCGGAAAAA. It translates to CAGAQGGSEK. The whole CDR3 reads CAGAQGGSEKLFF.

This clone was picked up many times. The read terminates 3 residues ahead of where the CDR3 ends, so the germline J gene completes it. J is TRBJ1-1 and V is TRBV4-1; TRBD1 aligns across 9 bases. CDR1 and CDR2 (germline): MGHRA, YSYEKL. Trimming at V came to 0 bases and at J to 1 base, leaving 6 bases not matched to a gene. The CDR3 sequence is 17 residues long. Partial CDR3 DNA: TGCGCCAGCAGCCAAGAAACAGGGGGCCTCTCGAACACTGAA. Translated, it gives CASSQETGGLSNTE. The whole CDR3 sequence reads CASSQETGGLSNTEAFF.

This clone appeared a few times. This may be a read error, as it is one base from a much larger clone. With the read ending 3 residues before the CDR3 end, the germline J gene is used to fill in that end. The chain has TRBV18 and TRBJ2-3, with D tentatively TRBD1 (5 bases). CDR3 length equals 16 residues. Germline CDR1 KGHSH, CDR2 LQKENI. CDR3 sequence reads: CASSPDIGVGNQPQYF. Partial CDR3 DNA: TGTGCCAGCTCACCAGATATAGGGGTGGGAAATCAGCCG.

On this clone: Compared with germline, one end of the junction differs, possibly owing to a read error. The CDR3 end is not reached by the read, which stops 3 residues before it; the germline J gene fills it in. This sample includes further DNA sequences coding for the same CDR3. The gene calls are TRBV19 and TRBJ2-7; 8 nucleotides line up with TRBD1. This CDR3 region has 14 residues. CDR1 and CDR2 from the germline V gene are LNHDA and SQIVND (reference sequence). CDR3 bases read: TGCGCCAGTAGTATTCAGGGGGCACAGACCGAG. Translated, it gives CASSIQGAQTE. The whole CDR3 is CASSIQGAQTEQYF.

This clone was recorded at least ten times. Sequencing ends 3 residues short of the CDR3 end; the germline J gene provides the rest. The chain joins TRBV5-6 to TRBJ1-2, with 7 nucleotides matching TRBD1. V shed 4 bases, J shed 7 bases, and the junction held 7 bases outside the gene matches. This CDR3 has 13 amino acids. In germline, CDR1 is SGHDT, CDR2 YYEEEE. CDR3 bases read: TGTGCCAGCAGCATGAACAGGGGACGTGGC. It translates to CASSMNRGRG. The full CDR3 protein reads CASSMNRGRGYTF.

Many counts were recorded for this clone. The CDR3 extends 3 residues past the end of the read, so its final part is completed from the germline J gene. The chain joins TRBV11-2 to TRBJ2-1; tentatively, D is TRBD1 (6 bases). Germline V gene lookup returns CDR1 SGHAT and CDR2 FQNNGV. The CDR3 extends over 15 amino acids. The V end lost 4 bases, the J end lost 8 bases, and 18 bases lay between the germline ends. Incomplete CDR3 DNA: TGTGCCAGCAGCTCCCGGGACACGGAAGGCGATGAG. This sequence encodes CASSSRDTEGDE. The whole CDR3 sequence reads CASSSRDTEGDEQFF.

This clone was found many times. The CDR3 extends 3 residues past the end of the read, so its final part is completed from the germline J gene. This sample also contains other DNA sequences that code for the same CDR3. This rearrangement joins TRBV19 to TRBJ1-5, with 10 bases matching TRBD1. CDR1 is LNHDA and CDR2 is SQIVND in the germline V gene (reference sequence). With 8 bases clipped from V and 5 bases from J, the junction kept 3 bases outside the gene matches. CDR3 length equals 13 residues. Here the CDR3 reads CASSGTGDQPQHF. The part of the CDR3 DNA that was read is TGTGCCAGTTCCGGGACAGGGGATCAGCCC. Full variable domain (outside the CDR3, taken from reference TRBV19 and TRBJ1-5): DGGITQSPKYLFRKEGQNVTLSCEQNLNHDAMYWYRQDPGQGLRLIYYSQIVNDFQKGDIAEGYSVSREKKESFPLTVTSAQKNPTAFYLCASSGTGDQPQHFGDGTRLSIL.

This clone was counted ten times or more. The CDR3 goes on 3 residues after the read ends, and that part is filled in from the germline J gene. V and J are TRBV14 and TRBJ2-1; TRBD2 aligns across 8 bases. Germline CDR1 is SGHDN and CDR2 is FVKESK. This CDR3 has 15 amino acids. Germline trimming cut 1 base from V and 7 bases from J; bases unmatched to any gene: 6. The part of the CDR3 DNA that was read is TGTGCCAGCAGCCAAGGGAGCGGGAGCGTGAATGAG. It translates to CASSQGSGSVNE. From start to end, the CDR3 is CASSQGSGSVNEQFF. Drawing the rest from reference TRBV14 and TRBJ2-1, the complete variable domain is EAGVTQFPSHSVIEKGQTVTLRCDPISGHDNLYWYRRVMGKEIKFLLHFVKESKQDESGMPNNRFLAERTGGTYSTLKVQPAELEDSGVYFCASSQGSGSVNEQFFGPGTRLTVL.

In this sample, this clone turned up many times. The read halts 3 residues ahead of the CDR3 end, with the missing end drawn from the germline J gene. This chain joins TRBV6-1 and TRBJ1-1; the D is unclear. There are 13 residues in the CDR3. Germline-derived CDR1 and CDR2 are MNHNS and SASEGT. The CDR3 bases that were read are TGTGCCAGCAGTGAAGCGTACGGTAAAGAA. Its translation: CASSEAYGKE. In full, the CDR3 is CASSEAYGKEAFF.